Below, one T cell receptor (beta chain) is given with its context. This record belongs to a study of blood T cell repertoires in COVID-19. Study summary: Sites across the United States, Italy and Spain contributed samples from acute and convalescent COVID-19. Sources were T cells, B-cell-depleted T cells, or PBMCs; the material itself was cDNA or gDNA.

Source study methods: Amplification of reference gene primers was used by the study to estimate nucleated cell counts. TCRdb's table, derived via immunoSEQ multiplex PCR, lists solely in-frame clones and lacks some. The V and J calls and the clone size are those of that table, but D and trimming were determined from the DNA. The table shows 150,000 or so clones, with roughly 80% occurring only once. This receptor was obtained from a woman between 55 and 75 years old with acute or convalescent COVID-19. The sequenced material came from peripheral blood.

The CDR3: CASSLGSGAGNTIYF. The CDR3, as DNA: TGTGCCAGCAGCTTAGGTTCAGGCGCTGGAAACACCATATATTTT. V gene TRBV11-2 combines with J gene TRBJ1-3; no firm D call. Trimming took 1 base from V and 2 from J, leaving 9 bases between them. Germline values: CDR1 SGHAT, CDR2 FQNNGV. This CDR3 region has 15 residues.